The next 31 T cell receptor beta chains were all read from a single sample in a study of blood T cell repertoires in COVID-19 (dated by TCRdb to the early 2020s). Libraries were prepared through the immunoSEQ multiplex PCR assay. As stored in TCRdb, this immuneACCESS dataset retains in-frame rearrangements with V and J assigned. A fraction of the clones does not appear; measured against another copy, unresolved V genes explain less than half of the discrepancy, and the remainder lacks a known reason. This sample comprises 100,000 to 150,000 clones, 70% to 85% of them detected only once. The ten largest clones take up around 17% of the sample. Sequenced: peripheral blood. Receptors originate from a woman in her forties or fifties with acute or convalescent COVID-19.

The rearrangement links TRBV19 to TRBJ1-1; 7 positions agree with TRBD1. After removal of 5 bases from V and 10 bases from J, the junction contained 10 bases not matched to a gene. CDR1 is LNHDA and CDR2 is SQIVND in the germline V gene (reference sequence). CDR3 length: 13 amino acids. Here the CDR3 reads CASSLRGVGRAFF. The CDR3 nucleotides read TGTGCCAGTAGTCTCAGGGGGGTAGGTCGAGCTTTCTTT.

Only a few counts were recorded for this clone. The chain combines TRBV27 with TRBJ2-7; 8 bases agree with TRBD1. The V gene's germline CDR1 is MNHEY and CDR2 SMNVEV (reference sequence). With 6 bases clipped from V and 3 bases from J, the junction kept 7 bases outside the gene matches. The CDR3 consists of 14 residues. CDR3 sequence reads: CASRRGQVNYEQYF. For the CDR3, the DNA is TGTGCCAGCAGGCGGGGACAGGTAAACTACGAGCAGTACTTC.

This sequence joins TRBV12-5 and TRBJ2-7, with D possibly being TRBD2 (5 bases). In germline, CDR1 is LGHNT, CDR2 FRNRAP. The V end lost 6 bases, the J end lost 3 bases, and 18 bases lay between the germline ends. The CDR3 consists of 15 residues. CDR3 DNA sequence: TGTGCTAGTGGGCGAGGGCCGGACCGATACTACGAGCAGTACTTC. This encodes CASGRGPDRYYEQYF.

The rearrangement joins TRBV3-1 (or the pseudogene TRBV3-2) to TRBJ1-1; 7 bases fit TRBD1. This CDR3 is built from 13 residues. J was trimmed by 10 bases and V by 1 base; bases with no gene match: 6. Germline V gene data show CDR1 as LGHDT and CDR2 as YNNKEL (reference sequence). For the CDR3, the DNA is TGTGCCAGCAGCCAAGGACAGGGCAAGAGAGCTTTCTTT. This sequence encodes CASSQGQGKRAFF.

This chain joins TRBV12-3 or TRBV12-4 and TRBJ2-2; the D gene is possibly TRBD2 (6 bases). V lost 1 base to trimming and J lost 6 bases, with 6 bases between them. CDR3 length equals 13 residues. In DNA, the CDR3 is TGTGCCAGCAGTTTAGGGGGGGCCGGGGAGCTGTTTTTT. Residues: CASSLGGAGELFF.

V gene TRBV19 combines with J gene TRBJ1-2; D unresolved. V dropped 2 bases and J dropped 6 bases, with 4 bases sitting between them. The germline V gene has CDR1 LNHDA and CDR2 SQIVND (reference sequence). The CDR3 length is 11 residues. The CDR3 DNA reads as TGTGCCAGTAGTATACGGGATGGCTACACCTTC. Translation: CASSIRDGYTF.

The CDR3 region is CASSLGLAKYEQYF. The DNA for the CDR3 is TGTGCCAGCAGCCTGGGACTAGCAAAGTACGAGCAGTACTTC. The J gene is TRBJ2-7, the V gene TRBV6-2 or TRBV6-3, with TRBD2 matching over 9 bases. With 6 bases clipped from V and 4 bases from J, the junction kept 7 bases outside the gene matches. CDR3 size: 14 residues. Germline V lookup: CDR1 MNHEY, CDR2 SVGEGT.

The chain employs TRBV5-5 and TRBJ1-1, with unresolved D. Germline V gene sequence: CDR1 SGHKS, CDR2 YYEKEE (reference sequence). The CDR3 is 13 residues long. V lost 5 bases, J lost 1 base, and 9 bases lay in between. CDR3 sequence reads: CASSPPGNTEAFF. The CDR3 nucleotides read TGTGCCAGCAGTCCTCCAGGGAACACTGAAGCTTTCTTT.

The rearrangement uses TRBV30 and TRBJ1-6; TRBD1 matches at 10 bases. The CDR3 is 13 amino acids. V shed 4 bases, J shed 7 bases, and the junction held 1 base outside the gene matches. Germline V gene sequence: CDR1 GTSNPN, CDR2 SVGIG (reference sequence). CDR3 DNA: TGTGCCTGGATGGGACAGGGGAATTCACCCCTCCACTTT. This codes for CAWMGQGNSPLHF.

This clone was detected only once. The chain links TRBV10-3 to TRBJ1-3; D gene unclear. Germline assignment: CDR1 ENHRY and CDR2 SYGVKD. V gave up 5 bases and J gave up 10 bases, with 15 bases separating them. CDR3 length: 13 amino acids. Here the CDR3 DNA reads TGTGCCATCAGTTCGGACGGACTGGGGACCATATATTTT. Amino acids: CAISSDGLGTIYF.

This clone was found a few times. V usage is TRBV6-6 and J usage is TRBJ1-1; D may be TRBD1 (6 bases). Germline V gene lookup returns CDR1 MNHNY and CDR2 SVGAGI (reference sequence). Between the trimmed V and J ends, which lost 6 bases and 4 bases, there was a span of 12 bases. The CDR3 runs 13 residues. The CDR3 here is CASSRTVGTEAFF. For the CDR3, the DNA is TGTGCCAGCAGCCGGACAGTAGGCACTGAAGCTTTCTTT.

The chain has TRBV20-1 and TRBJ1-2; possibly TRBD1 for D (6 bases). V was pared by 3 bases and J by 3 bases, with 17 bases between. Per germline, CDR1 DFQATT and CDR2 SNEGSKA (reference sequence). This CDR3 is built from 15 residues. In nucleotides, the CDR3 is TGCAGTGCTAGTTTGGGCAGGGGCCTGGACTATGGCTACACCTTC. It is translated as CSASLGRGLDYGYTF.

V usage is TRBV9 and J usage is TRBJ1-2; 9 bases align to TRBD1. V lost 0 bases and J lost 4; bases outside the gene matches: 4. The CDR3 length is 15 residues. CDR1 SGDLS and CDR2 YYNGEE come from the germline V gene. The CDR3 loop is CASSVGTGASYGYTF. As DNA, the CDR3 is TGTGCCAGCAGCGTAGGGACAGGGGCAAGCTATGGCTACACCTTC.

The gene calls are TRBV5-1 and TRBJ2-2; 12 positions agree with TRBD2. Trimming took 6 bases from V and 0 from J; bases not matched to a gene: 12. Per the germline V gene, CDR1 is SGHRS and CDR2 is YFSETQ. The CDR3 totals 19 residues. CDR3 amino acids: CASKTRTSGAYANTGELFF. Here the CDR3 DNA reads TGCGCCAGCAAAACGAGGACTAGCGGGGCCTACGCGAACACCGGGGAGCTGTTTTTT.

This chain connects TRBV19 to TRBJ2-7, with D possibly matching TRBD2 (5 bases). Trimming pared 5 bases from V and 7 bases from J, leaving 18 bases between. CDR1 LNHDA and CDR2 SQIVND come from the germline V gene (reference sequence). This CDR3 has 14 residues. The CDR3: CASSPGNTGREQYF. The CDR3 region has the DNA TGTGCCAGTAGTCCGGGGAACACGGGCCGGGAGCAGTACTTC. The full variable domain, its missing parts supplied by reference TRBV19 and TRBJ2-7, is DGGITQSPKYLFRKEGQNVTLSCEQNLNHDAMYWYRQDPGQGLRLIYYSQIVNDFQKGDIAEGYSVSREKKESFPLTVTSAQKNPTAFYLCASSPGNTGREQYFGPGTRLTVT.

The J gene is TRBJ2-3, the V gene TRBV6-6, with 8 nucleotides matching TRBD2. The CDR3 has 18 residues. Trimming cost V 5 bases and J 8 bases; bases outside gene matches: 21. The germline V gene has CDR1 MNHNY and CDR2 SVGAGI (reference sequence). The CDR3 DNA sequence: TGTGCCAGCAGTCCTCCCGGGGGCGGGGGGCTGGCGGGTAGTACGCAGTATTTT. Its protein product is CASSPPGGGGLAGSTQYF.

The genes are TRBV28 and TRBJ2-2; perhaps TRBD2 as D (6 bases). V was trimmed by 2 bases and J by 5 bases, leaving 12 bases between them. CDR3 size: 15 residues. Germline lookup yields CDR1 MDHEN and CDR2 SYDVKM. In DNA form, the CDR3 reads TGTGCCAGCAGTTTACCGGCAGGGAGGACCGGGGAGCTGTTTTTT. This sequence encodes CASSLPAGRTGELFF.

The gene calls are TRBV15 and TRBJ2-1; D possibly corresponds to TRBD2 (5 bases). Trimming removed 4 bases at V and 4 bases at J, with 11 bases between. The V gene's germline CDR1 is LNHNV and CDR2 YYDKDF (reference sequence). CDR3 length equals 14 residues. This CDR3 is CATSTARGYNEQFF. CDR3 in DNA: TGTGCCACCAGCACTGCTCGGGGATACAATGAGCAGTTCTTC.

The chain is built from TRBV25-1 and TRBJ2-3; the D gene is possibly TRBD2 (6 bases). The germline gives CDR1 MGHDK, CDR2 SYGVNS. The CDR3 length is 17 residues. V lost 1 base, J lost 0 bases, and 14 bases lay in between. DNA of the CDR3: TGTGCCAGCAGTGAATCCAACAGCGGGTTTAGCACAGATACGCAGTATTTT. Translation: CASSESNSGFSTDTQYF. Filled out from reference TRBV25-1 and TRBJ2-3, the complete variable domain reads EADIYQTPRYLVIGTGKKITLECSQTMGHDKMYWYQQDPGMELHLIHYSYGVNSTEKGDLSSESTVSRIRTEHFPLTLESARPSHTSQYLCASSESNSGFSTDTQYFGPGTRLTVL.

V is TRBV3-1 (or the pseudogene TRBV3-2) and J is TRBJ1-6, with TRBD1 as a possible D gene (5 bases). Germline assignment: CDR1 LGHDT and CDR2 YNNKEL (reference sequence). Trimming took 1 base from V and 10 from J, leaving 11 bases between them. CDR3 length: 14 amino acids. CDR3 protein: CASSQARVRSPLHF. DNA for the CDR3: TGTGCCAGCAGCCAAGCCAGGGTACGGTCACCCCTCCACTTT.

CDR3 in amino acids: CASGSEYQPQHF. CDR3 bases: TGTGCTAGTGGTTCAGAATATCAGCCCCAGCATTTT. This chain links TRBV12-5 with TRBJ1-5; D gene uncertain. Trimming removed 4 bases at V and 5 bases at J, with 6 bases between. The CDR3 contains 12 residues. From germline, CDR1 is LGHNT and CDR2 FRNRAP.

V and J are TRBV9 and TRBJ1-1, with D possibly being TRBD1 (5 bases). This CDR3 has 14 residues. Trimming stripped 0 bases from V and 6 bases from J, with 12 bases between. CDR1 and CDR2 (germline): SGDLS, YYNGEE. The CDR3 bases are TGTGCCAGCAGCGTAGGTCAGGGTAGGGCTGAAGCTTTCTTT. Translation: CASSVGQGRAEAFF. The full variable domain, its missing parts supplied by reference TRBV9 and TRBJ1-1, is DSGVTQTPKHLITATGQRVTLRCSPRSGDLSVYWYQQSLDQGLQFLIQYYNGEERAKGNILERFSAQQFPDLHSELNLSSLELGDSALYFCASSVGQGRAEAFFGQGTRLTVV.

The V call is TRBV6-5, the J call TRBJ1-5, with TRBD1 matching 8 bases. CDR1 and CDR2 (germline): MNHEY, SVGAGI. The CDR3 is made up of 13 amino acids. V lost 8 bases to trimming and J lost 9 bases; unmatched junction nucleotides: 9. CDR3 in amino acids: CASSDRVDTPQHF. The CDR3 region has the DNA TGTGCCAGCTCGGACAGGGTAGATACGCCCCAGCATTTT.

V gene TRBV6-5 combines with J gene TRBJ1-2; the match to TRBD1 covers 7 bases. The CDR3 covers 13 residues. Germline values: CDR1 MNHEY, CDR2 SVGAGI. V lost 2 bases, J lost 7 bases, and 4 bases stayed unmatched. CDR3: CASSYGQAFGYTF. The DNA of the CDR3 is TGTGCCAGCAGTTACGGACAGGCGTTTGGCTACACCTTC.

In this sample, this clone turned up a few times. V usage is TRBV2 and J usage is TRBJ1-3, with 7 bases fitting TRBD1. Germline-derived CDR1 and CDR2 are SNHLY and FYNNEI. The V gene end was trimmed by 6 bases and the J gene end by 0 bases; junction bases not matched to a gene: 17. The CDR3 has 19 amino acids. The CDR3: CASRPFLWDRKDSGNTIYF. CDR3 nucleotide sequence: TGTGCCAGCAGGCCATTCCTTTGGGACAGAAAGGACTCTGGAAACACCATATATTTT.

The V gene is TRBV25-1, the J gene TRBJ1-4, with 7 bases identical to TRBD1. Germline V gene sequence: CDR1 MGHDK, CDR2 SYGVNS. V lost 3 bases and J lost 5; bases outside the gene matches: 12. The CDR3 consists of 17 residues. CDR3: CASSDKLGGQYNEKLFF. CDR3 nucleotide sequence: TGTGCCAGCAGTGACAAATTAGGGGGACAGTACAATGAAAAACTGTTTTTT.

The V gene is TRBV6-5, the J gene TRBJ1-5; D gene unclear. CDR1 and CDR2 (germline): MNHEY, SVGAGI. The V gene lost 6 bases and the J gene lost 6 bases, with 9 bases spanning the gap. The CDR3 length is 12 residues. For the CDR3, the DNA is TGTGCCAGCAGGTCGCATAGTCAGCCCCAGCATTTT. This translates into CASRSHSQPQHF.

This sequence joins TRBV7-2 and TRBJ2-7, with D possibly being TRBD1 (5 bases). Germline assignment: CDR1 SGHTA and CDR2 FQGNSA. The length of the CDR3 is 17 residues. Trimming took off 2 bases at V and 7 bases at J, with 24 bases between the two ends. CDR3 in amino acids: CASSLLATDTPLEEQYF. The CDR3 DNA reads as TGTGCCAGCAGCTTATTGGCAACGGACACCCCTCTTGAGGAGCAGTACTTC.

The chain joins TRBV3-1 (or the pseudogene TRBV3-2) to TRBJ1-2; the D gene is possibly TRBD1 (5 bases). This CDR3 is 14 amino acids long. The germline V gene encodes CDR1 LGHDT and CDR2 YNNKEL (reference sequence). Trimming took off 0 bases at V and 4 bases at J, with 9 bases between the two ends. The CDR3 here is CASSQDSGSYGYTF. Here the CDR3 DNA reads TGTGCCAGCAGCCAAGATTCAGGGTCCTATGGCTACACCTTC.

This clone was observed a handful of times. The rearrangement uses TRBV12-5 and TRBJ1-1; 7 bases fit TRBD1. There are 16 residues in the CDR3. CDR1 and CDR2 (germline): LGHNT, FRNRAP. V lost 3 bases to trimming and J lost 1 base; unmatched junction nucleotides: 8. CDR3 in amino acids: CASGLVLGQPNTEAFF. As DNA, the CDR3 is TGTGCTAGTGGTTTAGTCCTGGGACAGCCGAACACTGAAGCTTTCTTT.

The count of this clone is one. The chain employs TRBV5-1 and TRBJ2-3; the match to TRBD2 covers 7 bases. V lost 2 bases to trimming and J lost 3 bases; unmatched junction nucleotides: 3. The germline V gene encodes CDR1 SGHRS and CDR2 YFSETQ. CDR3 length: 14 residues. In DNA form, the CDR3 reads TGCGCCAGCAGCTTTAGCGGGCCTACAGATACGCAGTATTTT. It translates to CASSFSGPTDTQYF.